This T cell receptor beta chain was captured in a study of blood T cell repertoires in COVID-19. In the study overall: From T cells, B-cell-depleted T cells, or PBMCs came the material, which was cDNA or gDNA.

Assay: immunoSEQ multiplex PCR; the TCRdb copy retains only in-frame clones and omits some. The sample has around 340,000 clones, around 86% seen once. V was pared by 3 bases and J by 7 bases, with 13 bases between. Germline assignment: CDR1 MGHDK and CDR2 SYGVNS. This CDR3 has 13 residues. Sample: PBMCs or T cells enriched from blood (not recorded which). This chain uses TRBV25-1 with TRBJ2-7; TRBD2 might be the D (5 bases). The sequence was collected from a woman in her thirties or forties with acute COVID-19. The CDR3 region is CASSDQGGLEQYF. The CDR3 nucleotides read TGTGCCAGCAGTGACCAAGGAGGTCTGGAGCAGTACTTC.